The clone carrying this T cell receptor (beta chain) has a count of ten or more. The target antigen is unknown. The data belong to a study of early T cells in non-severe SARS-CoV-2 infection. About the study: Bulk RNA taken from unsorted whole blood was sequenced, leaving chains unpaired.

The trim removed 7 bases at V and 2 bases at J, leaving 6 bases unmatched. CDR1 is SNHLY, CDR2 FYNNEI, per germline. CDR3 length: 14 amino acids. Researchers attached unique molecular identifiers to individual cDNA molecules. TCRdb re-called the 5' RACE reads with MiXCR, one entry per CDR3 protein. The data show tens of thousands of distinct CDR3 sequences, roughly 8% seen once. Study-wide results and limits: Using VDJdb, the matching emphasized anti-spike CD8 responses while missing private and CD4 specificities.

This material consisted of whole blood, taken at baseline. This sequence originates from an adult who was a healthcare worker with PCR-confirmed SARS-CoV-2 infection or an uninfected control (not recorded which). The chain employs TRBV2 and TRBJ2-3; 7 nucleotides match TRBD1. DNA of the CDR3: TGTGCCAGCAACAAAGGGGGCCCCACAGATACGCAGTATTTT. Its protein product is CASNKGGPTDTQYF.